The T cell receptor beta chain under discussion was sequenced for a study of blood T cell repertoires in COVID-19. Study summary: PBMCs, B-cell-depleted T cells, or T cells were the source of the cDNA or gDNA that made up the material.

Sequencing used immunoSEQ multiplex PCR; TCRdb keeps in-frame clones, though not all of them. The sample contains about 42,000 clones, around nine tenths of which appear only once. The CDR3 length is 14 residues. The V segment lost 6 bases and the J segment 4 bases; nucleotides outside the gene matches: 3. The germline CDR1 and CDR2 sequences are MNHNY and SVGAGI (reference sequence). This clonotype was sampled from a man between 45 and 60 years old with active COVID-19. The chain links TRBV6-6 to TRBJ1-4, with 9 bases aligning to TRBD1. Sequencing input: peripheral blood. The CDR3 coding sequence is TGTGCCAGCAGGCCGACAGGGGGTAATGAAAAACTGTTTTTT. This encodes CASRPTGGNEKLFF.